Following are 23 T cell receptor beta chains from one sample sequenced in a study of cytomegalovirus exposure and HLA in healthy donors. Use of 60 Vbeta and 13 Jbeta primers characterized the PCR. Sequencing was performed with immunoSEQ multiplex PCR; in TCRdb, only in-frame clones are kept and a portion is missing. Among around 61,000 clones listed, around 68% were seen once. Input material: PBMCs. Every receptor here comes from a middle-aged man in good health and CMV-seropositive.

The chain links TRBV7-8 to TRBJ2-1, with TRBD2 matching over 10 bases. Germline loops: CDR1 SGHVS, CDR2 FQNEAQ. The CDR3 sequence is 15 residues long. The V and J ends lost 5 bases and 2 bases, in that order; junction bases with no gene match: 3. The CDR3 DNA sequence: TGTGCCAGCAGCAAACTAGCGGGACCCTACAATGAGCAGTTCTTC. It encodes CASSKLAGPYNEQFF.

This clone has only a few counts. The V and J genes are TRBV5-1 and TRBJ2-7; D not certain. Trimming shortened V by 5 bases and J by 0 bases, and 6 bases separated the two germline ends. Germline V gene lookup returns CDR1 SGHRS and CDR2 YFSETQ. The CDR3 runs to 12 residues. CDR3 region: CASRANSYEQYF. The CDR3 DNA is TGCGCCAGCAGGGCCAACTCCTACGAGCAGTACTTC. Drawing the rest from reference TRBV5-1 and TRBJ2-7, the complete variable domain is KAGVTQTPRYLIKTRGQQVTLSCSPISGHRSVSWYQQTPGQGLQFLFEYFSETQRNKGNFPGRFSGRQFSNSRSEMNVSTLELGDSALYLCASRANSYEQYFGPGTRLTVT.

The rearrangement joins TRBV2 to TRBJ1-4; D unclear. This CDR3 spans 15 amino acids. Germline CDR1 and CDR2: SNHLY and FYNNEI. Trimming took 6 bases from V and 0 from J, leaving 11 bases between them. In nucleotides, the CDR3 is TGTGCCAGCAGGCCGGGAGGCGCAACTAATGAAAAACTGTTTTTT. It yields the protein CASRPGGATNEKLFF. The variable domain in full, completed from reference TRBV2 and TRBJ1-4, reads EPEVTQTPSHQVTQMGQEVILRCVPISNHLYFYWYRQILGQKVEFLVSFYNNEISEKSEIFDDQFSVERPDGSNFTLKIRSTKLEDSAMYFCASRPGGATNEKLFFGSGTQLSVL.

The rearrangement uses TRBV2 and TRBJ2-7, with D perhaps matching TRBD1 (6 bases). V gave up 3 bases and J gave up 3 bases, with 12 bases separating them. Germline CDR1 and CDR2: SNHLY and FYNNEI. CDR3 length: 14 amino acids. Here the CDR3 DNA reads TGTGCCAGCAGTGAGGGGGCAGGGATCTACGAGCAGTACTTC. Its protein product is CASSEGAGIYEQYF.

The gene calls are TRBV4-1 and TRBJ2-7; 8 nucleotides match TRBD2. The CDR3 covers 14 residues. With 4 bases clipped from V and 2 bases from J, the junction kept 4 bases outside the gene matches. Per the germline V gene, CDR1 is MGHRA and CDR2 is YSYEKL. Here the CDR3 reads CASSLRGATYEQYF. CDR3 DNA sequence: TGCGCCAGCAGCCTGCGGGGGGCAACCTACGAGCAGTACTTC.

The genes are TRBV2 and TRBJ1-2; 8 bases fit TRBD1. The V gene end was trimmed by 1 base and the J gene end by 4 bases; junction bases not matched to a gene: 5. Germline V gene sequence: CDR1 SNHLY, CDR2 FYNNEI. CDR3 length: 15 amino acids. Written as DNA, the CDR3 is TGTGCCAGCAGTGAAGGGGCAGGGGGCTCCTATGGCTACACCTTC. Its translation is CASSEGAGGSYGYTF. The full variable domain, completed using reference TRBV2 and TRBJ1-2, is EPEVTQTPSHQVTQMGQEVILRCVPISNHLYFYWYRQILGQKVEFLVSFYNNEISEKSEIFDDQFSVERPDGSNFTLKIRSTKLEDSAMYFCASSEGAGGSYGYTFGSGTRLTVV.

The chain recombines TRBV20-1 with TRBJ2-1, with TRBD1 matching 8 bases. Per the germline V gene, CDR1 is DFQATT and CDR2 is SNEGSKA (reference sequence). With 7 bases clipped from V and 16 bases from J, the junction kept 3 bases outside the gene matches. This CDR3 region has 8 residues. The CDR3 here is CSVDRGFF. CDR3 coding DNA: TGCAGTGTTGACAGGGGATTCTTC.

The CDR3 DNA sequence: TGTGCCAGCAGCTTAGTAGGGGCAGAGACCCAGTACTTC. Translating gives CASSLVGAETQYF. The V and J genes are TRBV7-9 and TRBJ2-5, with a tentative D call TRBD1 (5 bases). CDR1 SEHNR and CDR2 FQNEAQ come from the germline V gene (reference sequence). This CDR3 is 13 amino acids long. V lost 1 base and J 4 bases, leaving 7 bases between the germline ends.

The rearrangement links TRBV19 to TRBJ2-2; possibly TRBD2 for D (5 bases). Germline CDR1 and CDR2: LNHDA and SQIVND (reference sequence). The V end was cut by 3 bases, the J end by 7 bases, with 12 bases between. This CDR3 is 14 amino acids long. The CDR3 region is CASSIPISGGELFF. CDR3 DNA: TGTGCCAGTAGTATCCCCATCAGCGGCGGGGAGCTGTTTTTT.

The CDR3 sequence is CASSPDGGMQYF. The CDR3 DNA sequence: TGCGCCAGCAGCCCCGACGGGGGAATGCAGTATTTT. The chain links TRBV4-1 to TRBJ2-3; D possibly corresponds to TRBD2 (6 bases). The CDR3 totals 12 residues. V was clipped by 4 bases and J by 11 bases, with 13 bases between them. Germline V gene data show CDR1 as MGHRA and CDR2 as YSYEKL.

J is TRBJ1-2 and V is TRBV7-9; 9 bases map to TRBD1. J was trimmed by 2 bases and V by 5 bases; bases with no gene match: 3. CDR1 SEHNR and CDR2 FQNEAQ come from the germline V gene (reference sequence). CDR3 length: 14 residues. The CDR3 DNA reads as TGTGCCAGCAGCCCGGGACAGGGAAACTATGGCTACACCTTC. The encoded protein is CASSPGQGNYGYTF.

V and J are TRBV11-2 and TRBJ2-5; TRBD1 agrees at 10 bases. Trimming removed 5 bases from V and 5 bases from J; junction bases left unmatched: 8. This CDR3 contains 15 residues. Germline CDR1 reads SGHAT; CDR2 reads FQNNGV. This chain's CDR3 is CASSGGTGVGETQYF. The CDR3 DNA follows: TGTGCCAGCAGCGGAGGGACAGGGGTTGGGGAGACCCAGTACTTC.

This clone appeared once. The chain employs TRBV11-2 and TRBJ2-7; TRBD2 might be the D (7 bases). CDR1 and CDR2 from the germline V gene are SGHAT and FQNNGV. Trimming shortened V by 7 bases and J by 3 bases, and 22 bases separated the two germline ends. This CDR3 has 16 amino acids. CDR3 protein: CASTRRGQGRDYEQYF. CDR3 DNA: TGTGCCAGCACCCGTCGAGGCCAGGGGAGGGACTACGAGCAGTACTTC.

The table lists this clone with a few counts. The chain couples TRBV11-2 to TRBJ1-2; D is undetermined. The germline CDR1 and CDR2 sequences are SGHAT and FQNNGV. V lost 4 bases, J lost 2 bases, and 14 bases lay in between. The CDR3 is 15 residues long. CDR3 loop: CASSSIDSYNYGYTF. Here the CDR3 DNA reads TGTGCCAGCAGCTCCATTGACTCCTACAACTATGGCTACACCTTC. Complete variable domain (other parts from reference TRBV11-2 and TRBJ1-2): EAGVAQSPRYKIIEKRQSVAFWCNPISGHATLYWYQQILGQGPKLLIQFQNNGVVDDSQLPKDRFSAERLKGVDSTLKIQPAKLEDSAVYLCASSSIDSYNYGYTFGSGTRLTVV.

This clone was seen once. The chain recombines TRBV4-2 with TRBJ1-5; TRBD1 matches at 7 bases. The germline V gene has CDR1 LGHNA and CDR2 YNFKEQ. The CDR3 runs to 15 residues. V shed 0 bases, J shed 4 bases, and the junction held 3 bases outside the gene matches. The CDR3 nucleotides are TGTGCCAGCAGCCAAGAGACAGGGTTTAATCAGCCCCAGCATTTT. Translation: CASSQETGFNQPQHF.

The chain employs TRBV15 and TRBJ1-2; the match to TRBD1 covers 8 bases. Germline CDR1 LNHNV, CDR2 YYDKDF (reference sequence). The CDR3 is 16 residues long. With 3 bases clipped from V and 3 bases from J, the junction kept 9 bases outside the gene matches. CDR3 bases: TGTGCCACCAGCAGGGGCGGGACAGGAGATTACTATGGCTACACCTTC. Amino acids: CATSRGGTGDYYGYTF.

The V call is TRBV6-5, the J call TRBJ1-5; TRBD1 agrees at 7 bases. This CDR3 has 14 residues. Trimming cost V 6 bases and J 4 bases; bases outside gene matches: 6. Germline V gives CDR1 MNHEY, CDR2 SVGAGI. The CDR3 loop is CASSPRDSNQPQHF. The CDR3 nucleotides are TGTGCCAGCAGCCCCCGGGACAGTAATCAGCCCCAGCATTTT.

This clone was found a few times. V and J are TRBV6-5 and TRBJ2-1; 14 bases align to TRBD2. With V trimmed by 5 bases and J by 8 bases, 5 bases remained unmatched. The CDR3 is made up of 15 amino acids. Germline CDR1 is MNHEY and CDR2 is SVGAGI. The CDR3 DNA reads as TGTGCCAGCAGTCCTAGACTAGCGGGGGGGGATGAGCAGTTCTTC. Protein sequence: CASSPRLAGGDEQFF.

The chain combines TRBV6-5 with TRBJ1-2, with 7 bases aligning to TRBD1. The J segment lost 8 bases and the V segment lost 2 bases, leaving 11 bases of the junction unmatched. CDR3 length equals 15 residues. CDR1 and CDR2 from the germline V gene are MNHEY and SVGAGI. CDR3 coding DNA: TGTGCCAGCAGTTACGCCCCCACAGGGGATGGGGGCTACACCTTC. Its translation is CASSYAPTGDGGYTF.

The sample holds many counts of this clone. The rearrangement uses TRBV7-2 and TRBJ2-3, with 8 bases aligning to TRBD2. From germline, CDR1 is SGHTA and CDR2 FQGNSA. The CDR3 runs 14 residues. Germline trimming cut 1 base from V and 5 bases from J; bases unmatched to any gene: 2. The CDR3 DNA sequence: TGTGCCAGCAGCTTAGGTCGGGAGGGAGATACGCAGTATTTT. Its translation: CASSLGREGDTQYF. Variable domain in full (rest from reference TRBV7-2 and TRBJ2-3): GAGVSQSPSNKVTEKGKDVELRCDPISGHTALYWYRQSLGQGLEFLIYFQGNSAPDKSGLPSDRFSAERTGGSVSTLTIQRTQQEDSAVYLCASSLGREGDTQYFGPGTRLTVL.

CDR3 sequence (DNA): TGCGCCAGCAAGTTCGACATGAACACTGAAGCTTTCTTT. Amino acids: CASKFDMNTEAFF. The rearrangement joins TRBV4-3 to TRBJ1-1, with D uncertain. In germline, CDR1 is LGHNA, CDR2 YSLEER. V lost 7 bases to trimming and J lost 0 bases, with 9 bases between them. The CDR3 spans 13 residues.

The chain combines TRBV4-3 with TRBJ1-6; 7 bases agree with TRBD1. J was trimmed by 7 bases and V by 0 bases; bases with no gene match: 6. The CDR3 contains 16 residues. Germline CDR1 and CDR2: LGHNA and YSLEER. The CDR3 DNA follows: TGCGCCAGCAGCCAAGAGCCGGGACAGAGAAATTCACCCCTCCACTTT. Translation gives CASSQEPGQRNSPLHF.

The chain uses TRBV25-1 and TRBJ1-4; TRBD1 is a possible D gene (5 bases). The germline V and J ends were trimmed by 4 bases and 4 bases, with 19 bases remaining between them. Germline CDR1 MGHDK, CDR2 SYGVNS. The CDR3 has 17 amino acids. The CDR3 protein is CASSGDLRQSLNEKLFF. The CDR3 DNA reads TGTGCCAGCAGTGGCGACCTAAGACAGTCGCTTAATGAAAAACTGTTTTTT.